This TCR beta chain comes out of a study of T cells in Graves' hyperthyroidism and ophthalmopathy. At the level of the study: Peripheral blood was obtained at initial diagnosis, preceding any treatment.

Findings and limits, study-wide: In the blood, most expanded thyroid clonotypes above 0.001 appeared as well.

This clonotype was seen at least ten times. Its antigen is undetermined. The CDR3 extends over 12 amino acids. From germline, CDR1 is SNHLY and CDR2 FYNNEI. V lost 4 bases, J lost 5 bases, and 8 bases lay in between. Amplified TCR beta CDR3 regions came from RNA transcripts. A first-round RT-PCR of the TCR CDR3 used the HTBI primer set. TCRdb analysed the multiplex PCR reads with MiXCR anew, one entry per CDR3 protein. The sample carries 400,000 or so distinct CDR3 sequences, about 15% recorded once. The receptor was derived from a woman aged 60-70 years with Graves' ophthalmopathy. Sequencing was carried out using blood. The gene calls are TRBV2 and TRBJ2-5; D not resolved. The CDR3 region is CASSGEHETQYF. The CDR3 bases are TGTGCCAGCAGTGGGGAACATGAGACCCAGTACTTC.